The 19 T cell receptor beta chains listed next were all sequenced from one sample in a study of blood T cell repertoires in COVID-19. Method: immunoSEQ multiplex PCR; TCRdb's copy keeps in-frame clones and lacks some. The sample consists of more than 70,000 clones, around 90% of them appearing once. Sample: peripheral blood. These receptors came from a woman between 45 and 65 years old in a cohort sampled during active COVID-19.

This chain uses TRBV6-6 with TRBJ2-3; 8 nucleotides line up with TRBD2. CDR1 is MNHNY and CDR2 is SVGAGI in the germline V gene (reference sequence). The junction had 11 bases not matched to a gene; V was cut back by 6 bases and J by 3 bases. This CDR3 is built from 16 residues. CDR3 amino acids: CASSPGRGGPTDTQYF. CDR3 coding DNA: TGTGCCAGCAGCCCCGGGAGGGGAGGGCCAACAGATACGCAGTATTTT.

This chain connects TRBV6-1 to TRBJ1-1; TRBD1 might be the D (5 bases). Germline CDR1 MNHNS, CDR2 SASEGT. Trimming removed 0 bases at V and 10 bases at J, with 12 bases between. The CDR3 loop spans 13 amino acids. The CDR3 coding sequence is TGTGCCAGCAGTGAAGCTCAGGGCCGTGGAGCTTTCTTT. It encodes CASSEAQGRGAFF.

This chain connects TRBV19 to TRBJ2-7, with 7 bases matching TRBD1. The V segment lost 3 bases and the J segment 7 bases; nucleotides outside the gene matches: 15. Germline CDR1 is LNHDA and CDR2 is SQIVND (reference sequence). The CDR3 sequence is 16 residues long. CDR3 nucleotide sequence: TGTGCCAGTAGTATTAGGGGGCGCGTTTCCCGAAGAGAGCAGTACTTC. Its translation is CASSIRGRVSRREQYF.

The chain combines TRBV18 with TRBJ1-2; 9 bases are a match to TRBD1. Trimming at V came to 0 bases and at J to 13 bases, leaving 12 bases not matched to a gene. This CDR3 spans 15 amino acids. CDR1 and CDR2 (germline): KGHSH, LQKENI. CDR3 nucleotide sequence: TGTGCCAGCTCACCACCGGCGGGGACAGGGCCATTCTTCACCTTC. It specifies CASSPPAGTGPFFTF.

The chain joins TRBV21-1 to TRBJ1-2; the D segment call TRBD1 is taken from the table without a DNA check. TRBV21-1 corresponds to a pseudogene. The CDR3 runs to 17 residues. The CDR3 loop is CASSSRPGGDEDYGYTF. In DNA form, the CDR3 reads TGTGCCAGCAGCAGCCGACCAGGGGGCGACGAGGACTATGGCTACACCTTC.

This chain joins TRBV2 and TRBJ2-1; weak D call: TRBD2 (6 bases). Trimming shortened V by 1 base and J by 10 bases, and 20 bases separated the two germline ends. Germline loops: CDR1 SNHLY, CDR2 FYNNEI. The CDR3 has 16 amino acids. The CDR3 is CASSEEALRRAGEQFF. DNA of the CDR3: TGTGCCAGCAGTGAAGAAGCTCTTAGGAGGGCCGGGGAGCAGTTCTTC.

This chain uses TRBV9 with TRBJ1-6; no reliable D call. The germline V gene has CDR1 SGDLS and CDR2 YYNGEE. V shed 0 bases and J shed 10 bases, with 14 bases lying between them. CDR3 length: 15 amino acids. The CDR3 nucleotides read TGTGCCAGCAGCGTAGTTCCGGAAGGAGGGTCACCCCTCCACTTT. Translated, it gives CASSVVPEGGSPLHF.

The genes are TRBV6-5 and TRBJ1-2; D not certain. Germline V CDR1 and CDR2: MNHEY, SVGAGI. V shed 0 bases and J shed 0 bases, with 5 bases lying between them. The CDR3 has 14 amino acids. CDR3 in amino acids: CASSYSATNYGYTF. As DNA, the CDR3 is TGTGCCAGCAGTTACTCAGCGACTAACTATGGCTACACCTTC.

This chain connects TRBV29-1 to TRBJ1-1, with D perhaps TRBD1 (5 bases). The CDR3 covers 14 residues. Germline values: CDR1 SQVTM, CDR2 ANQGSEA. Trimming removed 4 bases at V and 0 bases at J, with 12 bases between. CDR3 in amino acids: CSVVTGALNTEAFF. The DNA for the CDR3 is TGCAGCGTTGTTACAGGAGCTTTGAACACTGAAGCTTTCTTT.

The V and J genes are TRBV19 and TRBJ1-2; 8 nucleotides match TRBD1. The germline gives CDR1 LNHDA, CDR2 SQIVND (reference sequence). The trim removed 5 bases at V and 6 bases at J, leaving 8 bases unmatched. The CDR3 is 14 residues long. The CDR3 here is CASSFTGGSHGYTF. CDR3 in DNA: TGTGCCAGTAGTTTCACAGGGGGTTCGCATGGCTACACCTTC.

This rearrangement joins TRBV4-1 to TRBJ2-7; D may be TRBD2 (5 bases). Per germline, CDR1 MGHRA and CDR2 YSYEKL. Trimming cost V 2 bases and J 2 bases, with 10 bases left between them. The CDR3 extends over 14 amino acids. CDR3 region: CASSQSPGTYEQYF. The CDR3 DNA reads as TGCGCCAGCAGCCAATCCCCCGGGACCTACGAGCAGTACTTC.

V is TRBV3-1 (or the pseudogene TRBV3-2) and J is TRBJ2-1; D possibly corresponds to TRBD2 (6 bases). The germline CDR1 and CDR2 sequences are LGHDT and YNNKEL (reference sequence). CDR3 length: 14 residues. The V gene lost 3 bases and the J gene lost 0 bases, with 6 bases spanning the gap. CDR3 region: CASSQRDSYNEQFF. DNA for the CDR3: TGTGCCAGCAGCCAGCGGGACTCCTACAATGAGCAGTTCTTC.

The V gene is TRBV19, the J gene TRBJ1-3; D may be TRBD1 (5 bases). The germline CDR1 and CDR2 sequences are LNHDA and SQIVND (reference sequence). Trimming took off 9 bases at V and 3 bases at J, with 12 bases between the two ends. This CDR3 is 13 amino acids long. CDR3 nucleotide sequence: TGTGCCAGCCATCCGCAGGGTGGAAACACCATATATTTT. Its protein is CASHPQGGNTIYF.

The CDR3 sequence: CASSRERAYNSPLHF. The CDR3 DNA reads as TGTGCCAGCAGCCGGGAGAGGGCATATAATTCACCCCTCCACTTT. The genes are TRBV5-6 and TRBJ1-6; D gene unclear. V shed 4 bases and J shed 4 bases, with 12 bases lying between them. Looked up from germline, CDR1 is SGHDT and CDR2 is YYEEEE. This CDR3 is built from 15 residues.

The chain employs TRBV19 and TRBJ2-1, with 10 bases identical to TRBD2. Trimming took 6 bases from V and 6 from J; bases not matched to a gene: 14. Looked up from germline, CDR1 is LNHDA and CDR2 is SQIVND (reference sequence). This CDR3 is 17 amino acids long. The CDR3 loop is CASSNTARLAGRNEQFF. CDR3 sequence (DNA): TGTGCCAGTAGCAACACCGCCCGACTAGCGGGTCGCAATGAGCAGTTCTTC.

The rearrangement joins TRBV10-3 to TRBJ2-7, with TRBD1 matching 7 bases. From germline, CDR1 is ENHRY and CDR2 SYGVKD. Losses at the gene ends were 4 bases for V and 2 bases for J; bases not matched to a gene: 2. This CDR3 has 13 amino acids. CDR3 protein: CAISGQGPYEQYF. CDR3 DNA: TGTGCCATCAGTGGACAGGGACCCTACGAGCAGTACTTC.

The V and J genes are TRBV11-2 and TRBJ1-1, with D possibly TRBD1 on 5 matching bases. The CDR3 is 16 amino acids. The germline gives CDR1 SGHAT, CDR2 FQNNGV. Trimming removed 6 bases at V and 0 bases at J, with 17 bases between. Here the CDR3 DNA reads TGTGCCAGCAGTTATATTGGGGGGACCATGAACACTGAAGCTTTCTTT. Translating it yields CASSYIGGTMNTEAFF.

The chain employs TRBV3-1 (or the pseudogene TRBV3-2) and TRBJ2-3, with TRBD2 matching over 8 bases. Germline assignment: CDR1 LGHDT and CDR2 YNNKEL (reference sequence). Trimming took 4 bases from V and 3 from J; bases not matched to a gene: 6. The CDR3 is 15 residues long. CDR3 sequence reads: CASSRAGAATDTQYF. As DNA, the CDR3 is TGTGCCAGCAGCCGAGCGGGAGCGGCGACAGATACGCAGTATTTT.

The chain couples TRBV4-1 to TRBJ2-5; a weak D match, TRBD2 (6 bases). Germline loops: CDR1 MGHRA, CDR2 YSYEKL. Trimming took 1 base from V and 5 from J, leaving 17 bases between them. The CDR3 is 16 amino acids. The CDR3 here is CASSQGLATIQETQYF. CDR3 bases: TGCGCCAGCAGCCAAGGGCTAGCGACAATTCAGGAGACCCAGTACTTC.